Each of the 10 T cell receptor beta chains below was sequenced from the same sample in a study of tumor and adjacent non-tumor tissue in lung cancer. Three rounds of nested PCR, following a modified ARM-PCR protocol, produced the TCRbeta library. TCRdb reprocessed the multiplex PCR reads via MiXCR and lists one record per CDR3 protein. This table holds 100,000 or so distinct CDR3 sequences, about 80% found once. No cell sorting was done before RNA was extracted from the tissue. More than 3 cm separated this lung sample from the edge of the tumor. The source material was distant non-tumor lung tissue. The receptors derive from a man in his 60s with small cell lung cancer.

With respect to this clonotype: Compared with germline, one end of the junction differs, possibly owing to a read error. V gene TRBV12-3 or TRBV12-4 combines with J gene TRBJ1-5; 10 bases align to TRBD1. The CDR3 has 16 amino acids. CDR3 residues: CVSSIQTGGYNQPQHF. DNA of the CDR3: TGTGTCAGCAGTATCCAGACAGGGGGCTACAATCAGCCCCAGCATTTT.

Worth noting for this clonotype: Because the CDR3 is missing its conserved closing phenylalanine or tryptophan, this is likely a read error. CDR3 residues: CATTIPGLAVPGELFS. CDR3 nucleotides: TGTGCCACCACGATCCCGGGACTAGCTGTCCCCGGGGAGCTGTTTTCT. This chain uses TRBV6-1 with TRBJ2-2; 9 nucleotides line up with TRBD2. CDR1 MNHNS and CDR2 SASEGT come from the germline V gene. The CDR3 has 16 residues. V was pared by 10 bases and J by 6 bases, with 15 bases of the junction left unmatched.

The V call is TRBV28, the J call TRBJ2-7, with a weak D call TRBD1 (6 bases). The CDR3 is 13 amino acids. Germline V gene sequence: CDR1 MDHEN, CDR2 SYDVKM. Here the CDR3 DNA reads TGTGCGAGTAGACTACAGGGTTCCTACGAGCAGTACTTC. It encodes CASRLQGSYEQYF.

This clonotype was counted ten times or more. The chain has TRBV5-1 and TRBJ2-6; D is unclear. Trimming took 4 bases from V and 1 from J, leaving 12 bases between them. The CDR3 covers 16 residues. CDR1 and CDR2 from the germline V gene are SGHRS and YFSETQ. The CDR3 DNA is TGCGCCAGCAGCCTGGCCGGAGAGTCTGGGGCCAACGTCCTGACTTTC. Residues: CASSLAGESGANVLTF.

There are many counts of this clonotype. The rearrangement links TRBV29-1 to TRBJ2-5, with D possibly matching TRBD2 (7 bases). The germline V gene has CDR1 SQVTM and CDR2 ANQGSEA. The CDR3 loop spans 15 amino acids. With 0 bases removed from V and 5 bases from J, the gap between germline ends came to 16 bases. CDR3 nucleotide sequence: TGCAGCGTTGAAGATTGGGGGGGCCTGGTCGAGACCCAGTACTTC. Amino acids: CSVEDWGGLVETQYF. Full variable domain (remainder filled in from reference TRBV29-1 and TRBJ2-5): SAVISQKPSRDICQRGTSLTIQCQVDSQVTMMFWYRQQPGQSLTLIATANQGSEATYESGFVIDKFPISRPNLTFSTLTVSNMSPEDSSIYLCSVEDWGGLVETQYFGPGTRLLVL.

The chain links TRBV29-1 to TRBJ2-1, with D perhaps matching TRBD2 (6 bases). The CDR3 contains 15 residues. Germline V gives CDR1 SQVTM, CDR2 ANQGSEA. CDR3 sequence reads: CNEAPLRGYYNEQFF. The CDR3 nucleotides are TGCAACGAAGCCCCGTTACGGGGGTATTACAATGAGCAGTTCTTC.

Concerning this clonotype itself: The junction and the germline gene differ at one end; a read error may be behind it. V is TRBV12-3 or TRBV12-4 and J is TRBJ1-1; TRBD1 agrees at 9 bases. This CDR3 has 11 amino acids. The CDR3 nucleotides read TGTGCGAGCAGGCGGACAGGGGAAGCTTTATTT. Translation: CASRRTGEALF.

This clonotype showed up just a few times. This rearrangement joins TRBV12-3 or TRBV12-4 to TRBJ2-7; 14 bases are shared with TRBD2. Trimming took 6 bases from V and 9 from J; bases not matched to a gene: 10. The CDR3 loop spans 15 amino acids. CDR3 sequence (DNA): TGTGCCAGCAGCACGGGACTAGCGGGAGAGAGCGGGCAGTACTTC. Translating gives CASSTGLAGESGQYF.

The chain couples TRBV28 to TRBJ1-1; D remains unclear. The CDR3 spans 12 residues. The ends were cut back, 5 bases at V and 3 bases at J, with 7 bases in the middle. Germline CDR1 and CDR2: MDHEN and SYDVKM. CDR3 nucleotide sequence: TGTGCCAGCAGTGTGTTGGACACTGAAGCTTTCTTT. It yields the protein CASSVLDTEAFF.

Note on this clonotype: One end of the junction does not line up with germline, which may come from a read error. V usage is TRBV7-8 and J usage is TRBJ2-1, with 10 nucleotides matching TRBD2. CDR3 length: 16 amino acids. The V gene's germline CDR1 is SGHVS and CDR2 FQNEAQ. CDR3 sequence (DNA): TGTGCCAGCAGTTCGAGCGGGAGGGCCGGGGGCTATGAGCGGTTATTC. Translated: CASSSSGRAGGYERLF.